The source of this TCR beta chain is a study of blood T cells in healthy people across ages. Points on this clonotype: Its specificity is unknown.

Whole-study findings and limits: Possibly confounding the expanded clonotype changes was the fact that donor CMV status was unknown. Without sorted subsets, naive and antigen-experienced compartments could not be conclusively compared.

Sample-barcoded 5' priming and a J-beta primer mix drove a second PCR of roughly 6 to 12 cycles. TCRdb passed the 5' RACE reads through MiXCR, listing each CDR3 protein once. The table includes approximately 800,000 distinct CDR3 sequences, 20% to 30% detected once. Germline V gene lookup returns CDR1 SGHRS and CDR2 YFSETQ. The germline V and J ends were trimmed by 4 bases and 2 bases, with 16 bases remaining between them. The CDR3 runs to 16 residues. These sequences were also reported in another study, on T cells of mothers and their children.

The chain joins TRBV5-1 to TRBJ2-1; D possibly corresponds to TRBD2 (6 bases). The sequencing input was blood. This clonotype was obtained from a boy younger than 18 in good health. The CDR3 region has the DNA TGCGCCAGCAGCACTGGAGGGATGAGCCCCTACAATGAGCAGTTCTTC. Translation: CASSTGGMSPYNEQFF.